Listed below are T cell receptor beta chains from one sample, sequenced in a study of cytomegalovirus exposure and HLA in healthy donors. Profiled with immunoSEQ multiplex PCR; TCRdb holds only in-frame clones, not every one. The profile shows 250,000 to 400,000 clones, approximately 85% of them singletons. The sample taken for sequencing was PBMCs. These receptors were collected from a young man in good health and CMV-seronegative. Each CDR3 is given with its conserved first and last residue. The D gene is left open where the match is weak. The size field is filled for only some rows; it gives once, few, many or a size class.

15 | TRBJ1-5 | - | once | TRBV7-2 | CASSPNRAAHEPQHF | TGTGCCAGCAGCCCAAACAGGGCGGCCCATGAGCCCCAGCATTTT
15 | TRBJ2-1 | TRBD2 | - | TRBV27 | CASSLYRGGPDEQFF | TGTGCCAGCAGTTTATACCGCGGGGGGCCGGATGAGCAGTTCTTC
14 | TRBJ2-6 | - | - | TRBV6-5 | CASSSGSGANVLTF | TGTGCCAGCAGTTCGGGGTCCGGGGCCAACGTCCTGACTTTC
13 | TRBJ2-7 | TRBD2 | - | TRBV6-1 | CASGTSGSYEQYF | TGTGCCAGCGGGACTAGCGGGTCCTACGAGCAGTACTTC
14 | TRBJ1-2 | TRBD1 | once | TRBV7-2 | CASSQDRAGYGYTF | TGTGCCAGCAGCCAAGACAGGGCGGGCTATGGCTACACCTTC
14 | TRBJ2-7 | - | once | TRBV7-2 | CASSLGGGPYEQYF | TGTGCCAGCAGCTTAGGGGGGGGGCCCTACGAGCAGTACTTC
15 | TRBJ2-7 | TRBD1 | - | TRBV7-2 | CASRPAGTGTYEQYF | TGTGCCAGCAGGCCTGCCGGGACAGGGACGTACGAGCAGTACTTC
14 | TRBJ1-5 | - | few | TRBV7-2 | CASSRGRGNQPQHF | TGTGCCAGCAGCCGGGGGAGAGGCAATCAGCCCCAGCATTTT
16 | TRBJ1-2 | TRBD1 | - | TRBV19 | CASRTLGTGANYGYTF | TGTGCCAGTAGGACATTAGGGACAGGGGCGAACTATGGCTACACCTTC
16 | TRBJ1-4 | TRBD1 | - | TRBV4-3 | CASSQGRGQGVGKLFF | TGCGCCAGCAGCCAAGGAAGGGGACAGGGTGTCGGAAAACTGTTTTTT
18 | TRBJ2-3 | - | - | TRBV10-3 | CAISDPHRIEGDTDTQYF | TGTGCCATCAGTGACCCCCACAGAATCGAAGGGGACACAGATACGCAGTATTTT
13 | TRBJ2-7 | - | - | TRBV10-3 | CAISGVGGVEQYF | TGTGCCATCAGTGGAGTGGGAGGAGTCGAGCAGTACTTC
14 | TRBJ2-1 | TRBD2 | - | TRBV7-8 | CASSLVTSASEQFF | TGTGCCAGCAGCTTAGTAACTAGCGCTAGTGAGCAGTTCTTC
13 | TRBJ1-2 | - | - | TRBV6-6 | CASNGGEGYGYTF | TGTGCCAGCAATGGCGGTGAGGGCTATGGCTACACCTTC
15 | TRBJ1-5 | - | - | TRBV6-5 | CASSATRYSNQPQHF | TGTGCCAGCAGTGCGACAAGATATAGCAATCAGCCCCAGCATTTT
13 | TRBJ1-6 | - | - | TRBV9 | CASSVGQIPPLHF | TGTGCCAGCAGCGTAGGACAAATCCCACCCCTCCACTTT
14 | TRBJ2-7 | - | once | TRBV5-8 | CASSLEGKKYEQYF | TGTGCCAGCAGCTTGGAGGGGAAGAAATACGAGCAGTACTTC
15 | TRBJ1-5 | - | - | TRBV7-6 | CASRVLEDSNQPQHF | TGTGCCAGCAGAGTCTTGGAGGACAGCAATCAGCCCCAGCATTTT
13 | TRBJ2-5 | - | - | TRBV6-1 | CASIPSRVETQYF | TGTGCCAGCATCCCGTCACGCGTCGAGACCCAGTACTTC
16 | TRBJ2-1 | - | - | TRBV21-1 | CASSGREDYRYNEQFF | TGTGCCAGCTCCGGCCGGGAGGACTATCGGTACAATGAGCAGTTCTTC
14 | TRBJ1-1 | - | once | TRBV18 | CASSPPVRDTEAFF | TGTGCCAGCTCACCACCGGTTCGAGACACTGAAGCTTTCTTT
17 | TRBJ2-6 | - | - | TRBV4-2 | CASSQEPGWSGANVLTF | TGTGCCAGCAGCCAAGAGCCCGGGTGGTCTGGGGCCAACGTCCTGACTTTC
13 | TRBJ2-3 | - | - | TRBV27 | CASSMGAPDTQYF | TGTGCCAGCAGTATGGGAGCTCCAGATACGCAGTATTTT
13 | TRBJ2-1 | TRBD2 | - | TRBV6-1 | CASRGDYYNEQFF | TGTGCCAGCAGGGGGGACTACTACAATGAGCAGTTCTTC
15 | TRBJ2-3 | TRBD2 | - | TRBV7-6 | CASSLEAGGVDTQYF | TGTGCCAGCAGCTTAGAGGCGGGGGGAGTGGATACGCAGTATTTT
13 | TRBJ1-6 | - | many | TRBV6-4 | CASSETDNSPLHF | TGTGCCAGCAGTGAAACGGATAATTCACCCCTCCACTTT
12 | TRBJ2-1 | - | - | TRBV7-9 | CASSFEQWEQFF | TGTGCCAGCAGCTTCGAGCAATGGGAGCAGTTCTTC
15 | TRBJ1-5 | - | few | TRBV5-8 | CASSLGAASNQPQHF | TGTGCCAGCAGCTTGGGGGCAGCAAGCAATCAGCCCCAGCATTTT
16 | TRBJ2-7 | - | - | TRBV12-5 | CASGPGQPIYSYEQYF | TGTGCTAGTGGGCCCGGACAGCCTATTTACTCCTACGAGCAGTACTTC
14 | TRBJ2-7 | - | - | TRBV27 | CASSLRASTYEQYF | TGTGCCAGCAGTTTGCGTGCATCCACCTACGAGCAGTACTTC
15 | TRBJ2-7 | TRBD1 | - | TRBV15 | CATSAGTGGTDEQYF | TGTGCCACCAGCGCCGGGACAGGGGGCACCGACGAGCAGTACTTC
21 | TRBJ1-6 | - | - | TRBV15 | CATSRDSWGEGSSSYNSPLHF | TGTGCCACCAGCAGAGATTCATGGGGGGAGGGGAGTTCCTCCTATAATTCACCCCTCCACTTT
18 | TRBJ2-1 | TRBD2 | - | TRBV15 | CATSRSGLAGPSGNEQFF | TGTGCCACCAGCAGATCGGGACTAGCGGGGCCCTCGGGGAATGAGCAGTTCTTC
17 | TRBJ1-1 | - | once | TRBV7-7 | CASSSLPAGGLVTEAFF | TGTGCCAGCAGCTCACTTCCCGCGGGTGGGCTCGTCACTGAAGCTTTCTTT
13 | TRBJ2-1 | - | - | TRBV30 | CAWSVLEAHEQFF | TGTGCCTGGAGTGTACTCGAAGCTCATGAGCAGTTCTTC
11 | TRBJ2-1 | - | - | TRBV10-2 | CASTAYSVQFF | TGCGCCAGCACCGCCTACTCGGTGCAGTTCTTC
16 | TRBJ1-1 | - | - | TRBV11-2 | CASSLDLAQSNTEAFF | TGTGCCAGCAGCTTAGATCTAGCACAGTCGAACACTGAAGCTTTCTTT
14 | TRBJ2-7 | - | - | TRBV6-5 | CASSYGQGWDEQYF | TGTGCCAGCAGTTACGGGCAGGGTTGGGACGAGCAGTACTTC
13 | TRBJ2-4 | - | - | TRBV5-4 | CASSLTQGNIQYF | TGTGCCAGCAGCCTAACACAGGGAAACATTCAGTACTTC
16 | TRBJ1-5 | - | - | TRBV7-8 | CASSSEGIYSNQPQHF | TGTGCCAGCAGCTCGGAGGGGATTTATAGCAATCAGCCCCAGCATTTT
16 | TRBJ2-7 | - | - | TRBV7-9 | CASSLSVGARNHEQYF | TGTGCCAGCAGCCTTAGTGTTGGGGCGCGGAACCACGAGCAGTACTTC
16 | TRBJ1-1 | TRBD1 | few | TRBV13 | CASSPRQGARNTEAFF | TGTGCCAGCAGCCCCAGACAGGGGGCGCGGAACACTGAAGCTTTCTTT
13 | TRBJ2-7 | - | - | TRBV4-3 | CASSQGVPGEQYF | TGCGCCAGCAGCCAAGGGGTACCAGGCGAGCAGTACTTC
12 | TRBJ2-7 | - | - | TRBV19 | CASSAHSYEQYF | TGTGCCAGTAGTGCCCACAGCTACGAGCAGTACTTC
17 | TRBJ1-6 | - | - | TRBV4-3 | CASSQVSQTVYNSPLHF | TGCGCCAGCAGCCAAGTTTCACAGACGGTCTATAATTCACCCCTCCACTTT
14 | TRBJ2-5 | TRBD1 | - | TRBV5-1 | CASSETTGEETQYF | TGCGCCAGCAGCGAAACTACAGGGGAAGAGACCCAGTACTTC
15 | TRBJ2-2 | TRBD1 | - | TRBV10-3 | CAISERDRSRGELFF | TGTGCCATCAGCGAAAGGGACAGGTCTCGCGGGGAGCTGTTTTTT
17 | TRBJ2-7 | TRBD1 | - | TRBV5-1 | CASSPQKGTGAPYEQYF | TGCGCCAGCAGCCCACAAAAGGGGACAGGGGCCCCATACGAGCAGTACTTC
15 | TRBJ2-2 | TRBD2 | - | TRBV11-2 | CASRARRGETGELFF | TGTGCCAGCAGGGCCCGGCGGGGGGAAACCGGGGAGCTGTTTTTT
18 | TRBJ2-6 | TRBD1 | - | TRBV7-8 | CASSLRARTGSGANVLTF | TGTGCCAGCAGCTTAAGGGCACGGACAGGGTCTGGGGCCAACGTCCTGACTTTC
15 | TRBJ2-1 | TRBD2 | - | TRBV11-3 | CASSLESGGYNEQFF | TGTGCCAGCAGCTTAGAGTCGGGGGGATACAATGAGCAGTTCTTC
15 | TRBJ1-2 | - | once | TRBV4-1 | CASSPGAGEGYGYTF | TGCGCCAGCAGCCCGGGAGCCGGCGAAGGCTATGGCTACACCTTC
15 | TRBJ1-5 | TRBD1 | - | TRBV6-6 | CASSYRGREGQPQHF | TGTGCCAGCAGCTACAGGGGGCGCGAGGGTCAGCCCCAGCATTTT
16 | TRBJ1-2 | TRBD1 | - | TRBV5-5 | CASSLGRDRESYGYTF | TGTGCCAGCAGCCTCGGAAGGGACAGGGAGAGCTATGGCTACACCTTC
15 | TRBJ2-7 | - | - | TRBV5-1 | CASSARRQSNYEQYF | TGCGCCAGCAGCGCACGGAGACAGAGTAACTACGAGCAGTACTTC
11 | TRBJ2-7 | TRBD1 | - | TRBV20-1 | CSARAGGEQYF | TGCAGTGCTAGAGCAGGGGGAGAGCAGTACTTC
16 | TRBJ1-2 | TRBD1 | - | TRBV29-1 | CSVEDRAGGPDYGYTF | TGCAGCGTTGAAGATCGTGCAGGGGGGCCAGACTATGGCTACACCTTC
14 | TRBJ2-7 | - | - | TRBV9 | CASSVDGAYYEQYF | TGTGCCAGCAGCGTAGATGGAGCTTACTACGAGCAGTACTTC
14 | TRBJ1-5 | - | few | TRBV7-2 | CASSLVPLGQPQHF | TGTGCCAGCAGCTTAGTCCCATTGGGCCAGCCCCAGCATTTT